A selection of T cell receptor beta chains follows, all from one sample in a study of blood T cell repertoires in COVID-19. The assay was immunoSEQ multiplex PCR, and TCRdb's table has in-frame clones only and misses some. The table records 200,000 to 300,000 clones, roughly 88% of them present only once. The sequenced sample was peripheral blood. All receptors come from a man in his forties or fifties who had recovered from COVID-19. Both conserved end residues are part of each CDR3. A D gene is named only where the DNA matches it firmly. Part of the rows lack a size; the others show once, few, many or a class for expanded clones.

TRBJ2-2,NA,TRBV13,NA,CASSLPNAGSSTGELFF,TGTGCCAGCAGCTTACCGAACGCAGGGTCTAGCACCGGGGAGCTGTTTTTT
TRBJ1-2,TRBD1,TRBV5-1,few,CASSSDRGYGYTF,TGCGCCAGCAGCTCCGACAGGGGCTATGGCTACACCTTC
TRBJ2-3,TRBD2,TRBV4-1,once,CASSRTSGGRTDTQYF,TGCGCCAGCAGCCGGACTAGCGGGGGCCGCACAGATACGCAGTATTTT
TRBJ2-1,NA,TRBV5-6,NA,CASSFSVEQFF,TGTGCCAGCAGCTTCTCGGTTGAGCAGTTCTTC
TRBJ2-1,NA,TRBV6-6,NA,CASSYSSGNEQFF,TGTGCCAGCAGTTACTCGAGCGGAAATGAGCAGTTCTTC
TRBJ1-2,NA,TRBV5-6,once,CASSEPGSYGYTF,TGTGCCAGCAGCGAGCCGGGTTCCTATGGCTACACCTTC
TRBJ1-4,TRBD1,TRBV27,NA,CASGWTGGLEKLFF,TGTGCCAGCGGTTGGACAGGGGGCCTGGAAAAACTGTTTTTT
TRBJ1-2,NA,TRBV9,NA,CASSLSWTEMGGYTF,TGTGCCAGCAGCCTTTCCTGGACAGAAATGGGCGGCTACACCTTC
TRBJ1-2,NA,TRBV6-5,NA,CASRAGTLGYTF,TGTGCCAGCAGGGCCGGGACACTTGGCTACACCTTC
TRBJ2-5,TRBD2,TRBV3-1/TRBV3-2,NA,CASSPNGLAGGLFRETQYF,TGTGCCAGCAGCCCAAACGGACTAGCGGGAGGCCTATTTAGAGAGACCCAGTACTTC
TRBJ2-2,NA,TRBV5-1,few,CASSPRTGTGELFF,TGCGCCAGCAGCCCGAGGACTGGCACCGGGGAGCTGTTTTTT
TRBJ2-2,TRBD2,TRBV5-1,NA,CASSLGLAGNTGELFF,TGCGCCAGCAGCTTGGGTCTAGCGGGGAACACCGGGGAGCTGTTTTTT
TRBJ2-5,TRBD2,TRBV6-5,NA,CASSYPGLAGGETQYF,TGTGCCAGCAGTTACCCAGGACTAGCGGGAGGAGAGACCCAGTACTTC
TRBJ2-7,NA,TRBV27,NA,CASRSTGTLYEQYF,TGTGCCAGCAGAAGCACAGGGACCCTCTACGAGCAGTACTTC
TRBJ2-3,TRBD2,TRBV14,NA,CASSQGMAGAGDTQYF,TGTGCCAGCAGCCAAGGAATGGCGGGAGCGGGAGATACGCAGTATTTT
TRBJ2-2,NA,TRBV11-2,NA,CASSERRVRRGTGELFF,TGTGCCAGCAGCGAGCGGCGGGTCCGGCGCGGCACCGGGGAGCTGTTTTTT
TRBJ2-1,NA,TRBV5-4,NA,CASSAAGRYNEQFF,TGTGCCAGCAGCGCAGCGGGCCGCTACAATGAGCAGTTCTTC
TRBJ2-7,TRBD1,TRBV30,few,CAWRGTGQAYEQYF,TGTGCCTGGAGGGGGACAGGACAAGCTTACGAGCAGTACTTC
TRBJ2-1,NA,TRBV15,NA,CATSRVPIYNEQFF,TGTGCCACCAGCAGAGTTCCTATCTACAATGAGCAGTTCTTC
TRBJ1-2,TRBD1,TRBV20-1,NA,CSASRTGATPNYGYTF,TGCAGTGCTAGTAGGACAGGAGCGACACCTAACTATGGCTACACCTTC